These 19 T cell receptor beta chains were all obtained from the same sample, sequenced in a study of CD8+ T cells in alopecia areata. The sequencing template was cDNA reverse transcribed from extracted RNA. Clones were read by immunoSEQ multiplex PCR, and TCRdb kept only the in-frame ones, dropping some. This table has roughly 150,000 clones, around 50% appearing once. This specimen was CD4+ T cells sorted from blood, taken at week 0. The receptors stem from a human donor with alopecia areata.

There are a few counts of this clone. V usage is TRBV7-2 and J usage is TRBJ2-7; no reliable D call. V lost 4 bases, J lost 6 bases, and 10 bases lay in between. CDR3 length: 12 residues. From germline, CDR1 is SGHTA and CDR2 FQGNSA. The CDR3 DNA reads TGTGCCAGCAGCTCGACCCTGGTCGAGCAGTACTTC. This codes for CASSSTLVEQYF.

This sequence joins TRBV2 and TRBJ1-2, with 9 bases matching TRBD1. V was clipped by 7 bases and J by 4 bases; unmatched bases: 7. The CDR3 consists of 14 residues. Per germline, CDR1 SNHLY and CDR2 FYNNEI. The CDR3 spells CASILLTGGYGYTF. CDR3 in DNA: TGTGCCAGCATCCTGTTGACAGGGGGCTATGGCTACACCTTC.

The V and J genes are TRBV7-2 and TRBJ1-6; a possible D gene is TRBD1 (5 bases). V was trimmed by 7 bases and J by 7 bases, leaving 17 bases between them. CDR3 length equals 15 residues. From germline, CDR1 is SGHTA and CDR2 FQGNSA. CDR3 bases: TGTGCCAGCAACTCTCAGGGAATTTCGAATTCACCCCTCCACTTT. Translated: CASNSQGISNSPLHF.

The gene calls are TRBV29-1 and TRBJ2-7, with TRBD1 identical over 7 bases. This CDR3 region has 12 residues. V lost 6 bases, J lost 2 bases, and 4 bases stayed unmatched. Germline V gene sequence: CDR1 SQVTM, CDR2 ANQGSEA. The CDR3 bases are TGCAGCGTCCGGACAGGTGCCTACGAGCAGTACTTC. This encodes CSVRTGAYEQYF.

This chain uses TRBV9 with TRBJ2-5, with 7 bases aligning to TRBD1. Germline assignment: CDR1 SGDLS and CDR2 YYNGEE. Trimming at V came to 3 bases and at J to 4 bases, leaving 6 bases not matched to a gene. The CDR3 length is 14 residues. In DNA form, the CDR3 reads TGTGCCAGCAGCGCACAGGGGCGCGGAGAGACCCAGTACTTC. This codes for CASSAQGRGETQYF.

The rearrangement uses TRBV10-3 and TRBJ2-5; tentative D call: TRBD2 (5 bases). Trimming took 3 bases from V and 5 from J, leaving 16 bases between them. The CDR3 is 15 amino acids. Germline loops: CDR1 ENHRY, CDR2 SYGVKD. In DNA form, the CDR3 reads TGTGCCATCAGTGATCCGGGCGGGCCGGGGGAGACCCAGTACTTC. Its translation: CAISDPGGPGETQYF.

The V gene is TRBV6-5, the J gene TRBJ1-2, with 7 bases fitting TRBD1. J gave up 6 bases and V 0 bases, and 4 bases lay outside the gene matches. The CDR3 loop spans 14 amino acids. Looked up from germline, CDR1 is MNHEY and CDR2 is SVGAGI. CDR3 bases: TGTGCCAGCAGTTACTCGAGACAGGGAAATGGCTACACCTTC. Translation: CASSYSRQGNGYTF.

This clone was picked up a small number of times. The J gene is TRBJ1-1, the V gene TRBV29-1, with D perhaps matching TRBD1 (5 bases). V lost 7 bases, J lost 4 bases, and 13 bases lay in between. Germline assignment: CDR1 SQVTM and CDR2 ANQGSEA. The CDR3 covers 12 residues. The CDR3 coding sequence is TGCAGCGCAAACCATGGGGGCACTGAAGCTTTCTTT. It encodes CSANHGGTEAFF.

The chain couples TRBV9 to TRBJ1-4, with D unresolved. The germline V gene encodes CDR1 SGDLS and CDR2 YYNGEE. This CDR3 has 14 amino acids. Deletions cut 5 bases from V and 8 bases from J, with 16 bases between. The CDR3 region has the DNA TGTGCCAGCAGTGTCGATCGGGTAGGAGAAAAACTGTTTTTT. Amino acids: CASSVDRVGEKLFF.

The V call is TRBV9, the J call TRBJ1-1; D is unclear. From germline, CDR1 is SGDLS and CDR2 YYNGEE. Trimming removed 0 bases at V and 1 base at J, with 7 bases between. CDR3 length equals 14 residues. CDR3 in amino acids: CASSVDVPNTEAFF. The CDR3 nucleotides read TGTGCCAGCAGCGTAGACGTCCCGAACACTGAAGCTTTCTTT. The full variable domain, its missing parts supplied by reference TRBV9 and TRBJ1-1, is DSGVTQTPKHLITATGQRVTLRCSPRSGDLSVYWYQQSLDQGLQFLIQYYNGEERAKGNILERFSAQQFPDLHSELNLSSLELGDSALYFCASSVDVPNTEAFFGQGTRLTVV.

As to this clone: A read error may account for a junction end that differs from germline. V gene TRBV6-1 combines with J gene TRBJ1-5; tentatively, D is TRBD1 (6 bases). The CDR3 runs to 14 residues. The germline V gene encodes CDR1 MNHNS and CDR2 SASEGT. CDR3 protein: CASSRSGGNQPQHF. CDR3 DNA sequence: TGTGCCAGCAGTCGCTCGGGGGGCAACCAGCCCCAGCATTTT.

This clone was observed a few times. The V and J genes are TRBV29-1 and TRBJ2-5; D unclear. The CDR3 extends over 10 amino acids. CDR1 and CDR2 from the germline V gene are SQVTM and ANQGSEA. V shed 6 bases and J shed 5 bases, with 7 bases lying between them. In nucleotides, the CDR3 is TGCAGCGTCAGGCGGGAGACCCAGTACTTC. Protein sequence: CSVRRETQYF.

The table lists this clone with a few counts. The chain combines TRBV7-2 with TRBJ1-1; D is unclear. The CDR3 is 11 residues long. Germline CDR1 and CDR2: SGHTA and FQGNSA. V lost 5 bases and J 7 bases, leaving 8 bases between the germline ends. The DNA of the CDR3 is TGTGCCAGCAGCATGCAGCGTGAAGCTTTCTTT. It translates to CASSMQREAFF.

In this sample, this clone turned up once. The genes are TRBV2 and TRBJ1-1, with unresolved D. Trimming shortened V by 6 bases and J by 7 bases, and 9 bases separated the two germline ends. CDR3 length: 11 amino acids. CDR1 and CDR2 from the germline V gene are SNHLY and FYNNEI. In DNA, the CDR3 is TGTGCCAGCAGCGAGAGGTATGAAGCTTTCTTT. Its protein product is CASSERYEAFF.

Worth noting for this clone: Other DNA sequences of this sample code for an identical CDR3. V is TRBV18 and J is TRBJ2-5; D unresolved. Per the germline V gene, CDR1 is KGHSH and CDR2 is LQKENI. V dropped 3 bases and J dropped 5 bases, with 7 bases sitting between them. The CDR3 runs to 12 residues. In DNA, the CDR3 is TGTGCCAGCTCACCTCTCGGGGAGACCCAGTACTTC. Translating gives CASSPLGETQYF.

V gene TRBV5-1 combines with J gene TRBJ2-7; D is uncertain. The CDR3 loop spans 15 amino acids. The germline gives CDR1 SGHRS, CDR2 YFSETQ. V shed 5 bases and J shed 6 bases, with 21 bases lying between them. CDR3 residues: CASSPSVPQSREQYF. Written as DNA, the CDR3 is TGCGCCAGCAGTCCCTCTGTGCCCCAAAGCCGCGAGCAGTACTTC.

V gene TRBV18 combines with J gene TRBJ1-1; D remains ambiguous. This CDR3 contains 13 residues. The germline gives CDR1 KGHSH, CDR2 LQKENI. The germline V and J ends were trimmed by 4 bases and 1 base, with 7 bases remaining between them. CDR3 nucleotides: TGTGCCAGCTCACAGGGTACGAACACTGAAGCTTTCTTT. The encoded protein is CASSQGTNTEAFF.

The J gene is TRBJ1-2, the V gene TRBV20-1; no clear D gene. The germline gives CDR1 DFQATT, CDR2 SNEGSKA (reference sequence). This CDR3 comprises 11 residues. Trimming shortened V by 3 bases and J by 6 bases, and 8 bases separated the two germline ends. The CDR3 region has the DNA TGCAGTGCTAGGCCTACTAATGGCTACACCTTC. It specifies CSARPTNGYTF.

The genes are TRBV7-2 and TRBJ1-2; tentatively, D is TRBD1 (6 bases). V lost 5 bases and J 5 bases, leaving 15 bases between the germline ends. Germline values: CDR1 SGHTA, CDR2 FQGNSA. This CDR3 spans 14 amino acids. The CDR3 sequence: CASSVEGGRYGYTF. CDR3 DNA: TGTGCCAGCAGCGTAGAGGGGGGCCGGTATGGCTACACCTTC.